The clone carrying this T cell receptor beta chain was seen a single time. The CDR3 contains 14 residues. Trimming shortened V by 0 bases and J by 2 bases, and 6 bases separated the two germline ends. CDR1 SGHNT and CDR2 YYREEE come from the germline V gene (reference sequence). Random hexamers were used to reverse transcribe the RNA input (about 0.45 to 1 ug). TCR beta CDR3 was amplified by immunoSEQ covering 54 Vbeta and 13 Jbeta. TCRdb re-called the immunoSEQ multiplex PCR reads with MiXCR, one entry per CDR3 protein. The data show approximately 110,000 distinct CDR3 sequences, around 94% seen once. This sample stems from a study of CD8 T cells in Susac syndrome. Sequencing targeted TCR beta in T cells from blood (CD8+ and CD4+). Controls matched for age and sex were healthy donors. While CD8+ and CD4+ T cells were isolated negatively, TEMRA cells were enriched by FACS.

What was sequenced was CD4+ T cells from PBMCs. The clonotype was recovered from a human donor in good health. The V gene is TRBV5-4, the J gene TRBJ1-3; D may be TRBD1 (6 bases). The CDR3 nucleotides read TGTGCCAGCAGCTTGGACAGGGCTGGAAACACCATATATTTT. Residues: CASSLDRAGNTIYF.